The 30 T cell receptor beta chains presented below share a single source sample, sequenced in a study of Graves' ophthalmopathy and Graves' hyperthyroidism. The authors amplified TCR beta CDR3 regions from RNA transcripts. An initial RT-PCR round employing HTBI primers preceded a second-round multiplex PCR. TCRdb processed the multiplex PCR reads anew with MiXCR; each CDR3 protein has one entry. The sample includes more than 300,000 distinct CDR3 sequences, roughly 17% of them seen just once. The sample taken for sequencing was peripheral blood. The receptors come from an adult woman with stable Graves' hyperthyroidism.

This clonotype was observed many times. The chain carries TRBV19 and TRBJ1-5; 7 bases are a match to TRBD1. J gave up 0 bases and V 4 bases, and 3 bases lay outside the gene matches. CDR1 LNHDA and CDR2 SQIVND come from the germline V gene (reference sequence). The CDR3 length is 15 residues. The DNA of the CDR3 is TGTGCCAGTAGTAATGACAGGGTTAGCAATCAGCCCCAGCATTTT. It codes for CASSNDRVSNQPQHF.

This clonotype was seen many times. The chain carries TRBV12-3 or TRBV12-4 and TRBJ2-2; 9 bases align to TRBD2. The CDR3 runs 15 residues. Germline trimming cut 7 bases from V and 4 bases from J; bases unmatched to any gene: 7. CDR3 DNA: TGTGCCAGCACCATGACTAGCGGACCCACCGGGGAGCTGTTTTTT. This translates into CASTMTSGPTGELFF.

The chain recombines TRBV5-1 with TRBJ1-1, with D possibly matching TRBD1 (6 bases). From germline, CDR1 is SGHRS and CDR2 YFSETQ. The CDR3 contains 15 residues. The V end lost 2 bases, the J end lost 1 base, and 12 bases lay between the germline ends. The DNA for the CDR3 is TGCGCCAGCAGCTTAATTACAGGGCAGAACACTGAAGCTTTCTTT. It translates to CASSLITGQNTEAFF.

Ten or more counts support this clonotype. The chain links TRBV12-3 or TRBV12-4 to TRBJ1-1, with D perhaps matching TRBD1 (6 bases). Trimming took off 5 bases at V and 1 base at J, with 14 bases between the two ends. The CDR3 length is 15 residues. The CDR3 DNA sequence: TGTGCCAGCAGTCCCTGGGACACCCCGAACACTGAAGCTTTCTTT. Its translation is CASSPWDTPNTEAFF.

This clonotype appeared many times. The chain links TRBV12-3 or TRBV12-4 to TRBJ1-1; possibly TRBD1 for D (5 bases). The CDR3 contains 14 residues. V was shortened by 5 bases and J by 4 bases, with 14 bases between the two germline ends. In DNA, the CDR3 is TGTGCCAGCAGTCTGAAATCAGGGTTCACTGAAGCTTTCTTT. The encoded protein is CASSLKSGFTEAFF.

The sample holds many counts of this clonotype. The gene calls are TRBV2 and TRBJ1-1; D remains unclear. CDR1 is SNHLY, CDR2 FYNNEI, per germline. The CDR3 is 11 amino acids. The V end lost 6 bases, the J end lost 6 bases, and 8 bases lay between the germline ends. The CDR3 DNA follows: TGTGCCAGCAGGGGGTACGCTGAAGCTTTCTTT. This codes for CASRGYAEAFF.

Ten or more counts support this clonotype. The V and J genes are TRBV5-1 and TRBJ1-1; D is undetermined. This CDR3 is 13 amino acids long. Germline CDR1 and CDR2: SGHRS and YFSETQ. Trimming removed 4 bases at V and 2 bases at J, with 9 bases between. The CDR3 DNA reads TGCGCCAGCAGCGAACACTACAACACTGAAGCTTTCTTT. As protein: CASSEHYNTEAFF.

This clonotype was seen many times. V usage is TRBV11-2 and J usage is TRBJ2-7, with D possibly TRBD2 on 6 matching bases. The CDR3 is 14 residues long. CDR1 and CDR2 from the germline V gene are SGHAT and FQNNGV. V was trimmed by 1 base and J by 5 bases, leaving 12 bases between them. The CDR3 DNA is TGTGCCAGCAGCTTAGCGCGGGGAGCCCACGAGCAGTACTTC. Translating gives CASSLARGAHEQYF. Variable domain in full (rest from reference TRBV11-2 and TRBJ2-7): EAGVAQSPRYKIIEKRQSVAFWCNPISGHATLYWYQQILGQGPKLLIQFQNNGVVDDSQLPKDRFSAERLKGVDSTLKIQPAKLEDSAVYLCASSLARGAHEQYFGPGTRLTVT.

At least ten counts were recorded for this clonotype. This chain links TRBV2 with TRBJ2-5; perhaps TRBD1 as D (6 bases). Looked up from germline, CDR1 is SNHLY and CDR2 is FYNNEI. The V end lost 6 bases, the J end lost 3 bases, and 14 bases lay between the germline ends. The CDR3 length is 14 residues. The CDR3 nucleotides are TGTGCCAGCAGGCCCGGTGCAGGGGAAGAGACCCAGTACTTC. This codes for CASRPGAGEETQYF. The complete variable domain, with remaining parts taken from reference TRBV2 and TRBJ2-5, reads EPEVTQTPSHQVTQMGQEVILRCVPISNHLYFYWYRQILGQKVEFLVSFYNNEISEKSEIFDDQFSVERPDGSNFTLKIRSTKLEDSAMYFCASRPGAGEETQYFGPGTRLLVL.

This clonotype was detected many times. This chain links TRBV7-6 with TRBJ2-5, with TRBD2 identical over 7 bases. Germline lookup yields CDR1 SGHVS and CDR2 FNYEAQ. V gave up 2 bases and J gave up 7 bases; unmatched junction bases: 16. This CDR3 is 17 amino acids long. The CDR3 loop reads CASSLWTGTTPYGTQYF. As DNA, the CDR3 is TGTGCCAGCAGCTTATGGACCGGGACTACACCTTATGGGACCCAGTACTTC. The full variable domain, its missing parts supplied by reference TRBV7-6 and TRBJ2-5, is GAGVSQSPRYKVTKRGQDVALRCDPISGHVSLYWYRQALGQGPEFLTYFNYEAQQDKSGLPNDRFSAERPEGSISTLTIQRTEQRDSAMYRCASSLWTGTTPYGTQYFGPGTRLLVL.

This clonotype was seen repeatedly, ten times or more. The gene calls are TRBV15 and TRBJ2-5; the D is unclear. Germline CDR1 is LNHNV and CDR2 is YYDKDF (reference sequence). V lost 2 bases, J lost 0 bases, and 16 bases lay in between. The CDR3 contains 17 residues. CDR3 sequence reads: CATSRPHPRQHQETQYF. CDR3 DNA: TGTGCCACCAGCAGACCACACCCTAGGCAGCACCAAGAGACCCAGTACTTC.

This clonotype was counted ten times or more. The chain employs TRBV29-1 and TRBJ1-2; 7 positions agree with TRBD1. The CDR3 spans 12 residues. Germline V gene lookup returns CDR1 SQVTM and CDR2 ANQGSEA. V shed 3 bases, J shed 8 bases, and the junction held 6 bases outside the gene matches. The CDR3 DNA follows: TGCAGCGTTGATGAACCAGGGGGAGGCTACACCTTC. The encoded protein is CSVDEPGGGYTF.

In the case of this clonotype: Germline and junction disagree at one end, which may indicate a read error. V usage is TRBV7-2 and J usage is TRBJ2-7; 8 nucleotides line up with TRBD2. The germline CDR1 and CDR2 sequences are SGHTA and FQGNSA. CDR3 length: 12 amino acids. CDR3 protein: CAGSPGGYEQYF. The CDR3 region has the DNA TGTGCCGGCAGCCCGGGGGGGTACGAGCAGTACTTC.

This clonotype has a count of ten or more. The chain combines TRBV6-2 or TRBV6-3 with TRBJ2-7; D uncertain. V was pared by 6 bases and J by 1 base, with 7 bases between. This CDR3 is built from 12 residues. CDR1 is MNHEY, CDR2 SVGEGT, per germline. The CDR3: CASSKASYEQYF. The CDR3 DNA sequence: TGTGCCAGCAGCAAGGCTTCCTACGAGCAGTACTTC.

With respect to this clonotype: This sequence may be a read error, since a much larger clone differs from it by one base. This chain joins TRBV5-6 and TRBJ1-2, with a weak D call TRBD1 (5 bases). This CDR3 region has 16 residues. Trimming removed 2 bases at V and 4 bases at J, with 18 bases between. Germline CDR1 SGHDT, CDR2 YYEEEE. The DNA for the CDR3 is TGTGCCAGCAGCTTTATGGGCAGGGTTTATGGCTATGGCTACACCTTC. It is translated as CASSFMGRVYGYGYTF.

The V and J genes are TRBV27 and TRBJ2-2, with 9 positions matching TRBD2. Germline CDR1 and CDR2: MNHEY and SMNVEV (reference sequence). With V trimmed by 6 bases and J by 6 bases, 8 bases remained unmatched. The CDR3 length is 15 residues. CDR3 nucleotides: TGTGCCAGCAGCCCGGGGACTAGCATATCCGGGGAGCTGTTTTTT. Its protein product is CASSPGTSISGELFF.

V and J are TRBV6-1 and TRBJ1-2; TRBD1 aligns across 10 bases. This CDR3 contains 14 residues. After removal of 6 bases from V and 10 bases from J, the junction contained 11 bases not matched to a gene. The germline gives CDR1 MNHNS, CDR2 SASEGT. Here the CDR3 DNA reads TGTGCCAGCAGGGACAGGGGGGATGTTAAGGACTACACCTTC. Its translation is CASRDRGDVKDYTF.

Note on this clonotype: One junction end does not reproduce the germline sequence, and a read error may be involved. The chain combines TRBV12-3 or TRBV12-4 with TRBJ2-7, with TRBD1 matching over 9 bases. The CDR3 has 13 residues. The chain's CDR3 is CARSFRDRDEQYF. CDR3 DNA sequence: TGTGCCAGAAGTTTTCGGGACAGGGACGAGCAGTACTTC.

This clonotype was seen many times. V and J are TRBV30 and TRBJ2-7; D is perhaps TRBD1 (5 bases). Germline CDR1 GTSNPN, CDR2 SVGIG (reference sequence). The CDR3 covers 11 residues. The germline V and J ends were trimmed by 4 bases and 3 bases, with 7 bases remaining between them. This CDR3 is CAWKTGYEQYF. For the CDR3, the DNA is TGTGCCTGGAAAACAGGCTACGAGCAGTACTTC.

At least ten counts were recorded for this clonotype. V usage is TRBV29-1 and J usage is TRBJ1-2; D is ambiguous. CDR3 length: 13 amino acids. Looked up from germline, CDR1 is SQVTM and CDR2 is ANQGSEA. Trimming pared 5 bases from V and 3 bases from J, leaving 13 bases between. In DNA form, the CDR3 reads TGCAGCGTTCTCTCGGACTTTGACTATGGCTACACCTTC. Protein: CSVLSDFDYGYTF.

This clonotype was seen at least ten times. This chain links TRBV20-1 with TRBJ2-7; TRBD1 might be the D (6 bases). The CDR3 is 13 amino acids. Germline-derived CDR1 and CDR2 are DFQATT and SNEGSKA (reference sequence). V lost 6 bases and J lost 4, with 16 bases in between. The CDR3 is CSAGAPGGYEQYF. The CDR3 region has the DNA TGCAGTGCGGGGGCCCCCGGAGGATACGAGCAGTACTTC.

The chain employs TRBV6-1 and TRBJ1-3; no clear D gene. This CDR3 is 15 amino acids long. Per germline, CDR1 MNHNS and CDR2 SASEGT. V was trimmed by 2 bases and J by 8 bases, leaving 16 bases between them. In DNA, the CDR3 is TGTGCCAGCAGTGAAACCTATTCGGCGTTGGACACCATATATTTT. As protein: CASSETYSALDTIYF.

The chain is built from TRBV28 and TRBJ1-6; 7 positions match TRBD1. The V segment lost 4 bases and the J segment 7 bases; nucleotides outside the gene matches: 4. There are 14 residues in the CDR3. Germline CDR1 MDHEN, CDR2 SYDVKM. The chain's CDR3 is CASSYRGGNSPLHF. CDR3 DNA sequence: TGTGCCAGCAGTTACAGGGGTGGGAATTCACCCCTCCACTTT.

The CDR3 coding sequence is TGTGCCAGCAGCTGGAGCCGGGACAGGGGTTACGAGCAGTACTTC. Translated, it gives CASSWSRDRGYEQYF. V gene TRBV11-2 combines with J gene TRBJ2-7, with TRBD1 matching over 10 bases. The germline V gene has CDR1 SGHAT and CDR2 FQNNGV. This CDR3 region has 15 residues. Trimming at V came to 4 bases and at J to 4 bases, leaving 7 bases not matched to a gene.

This clonotype was seen many times. The rearrangement joins TRBV12-3 or TRBV12-4 to TRBJ1-2; weak D call: TRBD1 (6 bases). V dropped 6 bases and J dropped 4 bases, with 21 bases sitting between them. The CDR3 has 16 residues. The CDR3 DNA sequence: TGTGCCAGCAGCCCTAACTCACCCGGACAGACCTATGGCTACACCTTC. Translation gives CASSPNSPGQTYGYTF.

This clonotype was picked up a small number of times. The rearrangement uses TRBV20-1 and TRBJ2-5; D perhaps matches TRBD1 (5 bases). The length of the CDR3 is 16 residues. Trimming took off 0 bases at V and 4 bases at J, with 18 bases between the two ends. CDR1 DFQATT and CDR2 SNEGSKA come from the germline V gene (reference sequence). CDR3 nucleotide sequence: TGCAGTGCTAGAGAGTTTCAGGGATTCGTGCGAGAGACCCAGTACTTC. Translated: CSAREFQGFVRETQYF.

For this clonotype: With a much larger clone just one base away, this may be a read error. The chain has TRBV5-1 and TRBJ1-1; no definite D call. Germline V gives CDR1 SGHRS, CDR2 YFSETQ. The CDR3 totals 16 residues. CDR3 bases: TGCGCCAGCAGCTCCCGAGCAGGACCGATGAACACTGAAGCTTGCTTT. Its translation is CASSSRAGPMNTEACF.

This sequence joins TRBV30 and TRBJ2-7, with a weak D call TRBD2 (5 bases). The CDR3 has 14 amino acids. Germline V gene sequence: CDR1 GTSNPN, CDR2 SVGIG (reference sequence). V gave up 2 bases and J gave up 5 bases, with 16 bases separating them. The CDR3 loop reads CAWSRASMFNEQYF. The CDR3 nucleotides are TGTGCCTGGAGTAGGGCTAGCATGTTCAACGAGCAGTACTTC.

This clonotype was seen ten or more times. V and J are TRBV28 and TRBJ2-5, with D tentatively TRBD2 (6 bases). There are 14 residues in the CDR3. Germline V gene sequence: CDR1 MDHEN, CDR2 SYDVKM. With 5 bases removed from V and 9 bases from J, the gap between germline ends came to 19 bases. The CDR3 coding sequence is TGTGCCAGCAGTCTTGGTGGAGGGGACGTCCCCCAGTACTTC. Amino acid sequence: CASSLGGGDVPQYF.

J is TRBJ1-2 and V is TRBV15; TRBD1 is a possible D gene (5 bases). The CDR3 contains 16 residues. CDR1 and CDR2 from the germline V gene are LNHNV and YYDKDF (reference sequence). The V gene lost 1 base and the J gene lost 4 bases, with 16 bases spanning the gap. CDR3 coding DNA: TGTGCCACCAGCAGAGCGGAGGGGCTATCGTTCTATGGCTACACCTTC. Its protein product is CATSRAEGLSFYGYTF.